This TCR beta chain was sequenced for a study of T cell responses to AZD1222 COVID-19 vaccine. Study observations and caveats: Unmutated variant regions are reportedly the target of nearly half of TCRs that are spike-specific.

The sample holds a few counts of this clone. The antigen remains unidentified. The method was immunoSEQ multiplex PCR; TCRdb's version includes in-frame clones alone and lacks a portion of them. This table holds 200,000 or so clones, around 86% found once. Trimming at V came to 5 bases and at J to 2 bases, leaving 7 bases not matched to a gene. Germline V gene data show CDR1 as LNHDA and CDR2 as SQIVND (reference sequence). The CDR3 sequence is 15 residues long. Sequencing used peripheral blood, obtained on day 0 of MenACWY control vaccination. This sequence was found in an adult in good health. The J gene is TRBJ2-7, the V gene TRBV19; TRBD1 agrees at 9 bases. CDR3 sequence reads: CASSPGQGLPYEQYF. The CDR3 nucleotides read TGTGCCAGTAGTCCCGGACAGGGGCTACCCTACGAGCAGTACTTC.